This is a list of T cell receptor beta chains from one sample in a study of shared clonotypes between healthy human individuals. TCRdb's copy holds only in-frame clones and misses some; the assay was immunoSEQ multiplex PCR. The sample shows 2,100,000 or so clones, approximately 94% of them seen only once. Sequencing input: naive CD4+ T cells sorted from blood. These TCRs come from a young man in good health. Both conserved end residues are part of each CDR3. A D gene is named only where the DNA matches it firmly. Not every row has a clone size; where given, it reads once, few, many or a size class.

D: NA; J: TRBJ2-3; V: TRBV10-3; size: NA; DNA: TGTGCCATCAGTGAGTCAATAGGGCCTGATACGCAGTATTTT; CDR3: CAISESIGPDTQYF
D: TRBD1; J: TRBJ1-1; V: TRBV10-3; size: once; DNA: TGTGCCATCAGTGACCCCAGACAGGGGAACACTGAAGCTTTCTTT; CDR3: CAISDPRQGNTEAFF
D: NA; J: TRBJ2-1; V: TRBV4-2; size: NA; DNA: TGTGCCAGCAGCCAAGCGGGAAGCTTAGGCCTGCAGTTCTTC; CDR3: CASSQAGSLGLQFF
D: NA; J: TRBJ1-3; V: TRBV11-2; size: NA; DNA: TGTGCCAGCAGCCCCCGCCAGTTCTCTGGAAACACCATATATTTT; CDR3: CASSPRQFSGNTIYF
D: NA; J: TRBJ1-4; V: TRBV30; size: NA; DNA: TGTGCCTGGAGTGAGGGGGGGCACGGAACTAATGAAAAACTGTTTTTT; CDR3: CAWSEGGHGTNEKLFF
D: NA; J: TRBJ2-7; V: TRBV7-8; size: NA; DNA: TGTGCCAGCAGCTTCCAGGACAACGAGCAGTACTTC; CDR3: CASSFQDNEQYF
D: TRBD2; J: TRBJ2-5; V: TRBV7-9; size: NA; DNA: TGTGCCAGCAGCTTAGGTGGGACTAGGGTCTGGGAGACCCAGTACTTC; CDR3: CASSLGGTRVWETQYF
D: NA; J: TRBJ2-1; V: TRBV12-5; size: NA; DNA: TGTGCTAGTGGTTTGCCGGGACTGATCTACAATGAGCAGTTCTTC; CDR3: CASGLPGLIYNEQFF
D: TRBD2; J: TRBJ2-1; V: TRBV19; size: NA; DNA: TGTGCCAGTAGTACCAGCGGGGGGGCATCCTATGAGCAGTTCTTC; CDR3: CASSTSGGASYEQFF
D: NA; J: TRBJ1-5; V: TRBV19; size: NA; DNA: TGTGCCAGTAGTACCTACGGTGGCAATCAGCCCCAGCATTTT; CDR3: CASSTYGGNQPQHF
D: NA; J: TRBJ1-6; V: TRBV5-1; size: NA; DNA: TGCGCCAGCAGCCCTACAGGGCTCAATTCACCCCTCCACTTT; CDR3: CASSPTGLNSPLHF
D: TRBD1; J: TRBJ1-5; V: TRBV2; size: NA; DNA: TGTGCCAGCAAGGGGGCTACGGGCAATCAGCCCCAGCATTTT; CDR3: CASKGATGNQPQHF
D: NA; J: TRBJ1-3; V: TRBV21-1; size: NA; DNA: TGTGCCAGCAGCAAAGGACGGACTAGGGTAGGGTACTCTGGAAACACCATATATTTT; CDR3: CASSKGRTRVGYSGNTIYF
D: TRBD2; J: TRBJ2-1; V: TRBV5-1; size: NA; DNA: TGCGCCAGCAGCCCGGGGACTAGCGGGCCCCATGATGAGCAGTTCTTC; CDR3: CASSPGTSGPHDEQFF
D: NA; J: TRBJ1-5; V: TRBV27; size: NA; DNA: TGTGCCAGCAGTTTCGCGGTGAGCAATCAGCCCCAGCATTTT; CDR3: CASSFAVSNQPQHF
D: TRBD1; J: TRBJ2-7; V: TRBV5-6; size: NA; DNA: TGTGCCAGCACCAGAGAGGGACAGTCCTACGAGCAGTACTTC; CDR3: CASTREGQSYEQYF
D: TRBD2; J: TRBJ2-7; V: TRBV5-1; size: NA; DNA: TGCGCCAGCGGAAGCGGGACCGGGACCTACGAGCAGTACTTC; CDR3: CASGSGTGTYEQYF
D: NA; J: TRBJ2-3; V: TRBV20-1; size: NA; DNA: TGCAGTGCTATAGGGACAGATACGCAGTATTTT; CDR3: CSAIGTDTQYF
D: TRBD2; J: TRBJ2-5; V: TRBV7-9; size: NA; DNA: TGTGCCAGCAGGGCACTAGCGGCACAAGAGACCCAGTACTTC; CDR3: CASRALAAQETQYF
D: TRBD2; J: TRBJ2-1; V: TRBV4-3; size: NA; DNA: TGCGCCAGCAGCCAACCCGGGACTAGCGTTAATGAGCAGTTCTTC; CDR3: CASSQPGTSVNEQFF
D: NA; J: TRBJ1-5; V: TRBV5-8; size: NA; DNA: TGTGCCAGCAGCTTGGGGCCCCAACCGGACAATCAGCCCCAGCATTTT; CDR3: CASSLGPQPDNQPQHF
D: NA; J: TRBJ1-4; V: TRBV18; size: NA; DNA: TGTGCCAGCTCACCACCCATGGGCGGTGAAAAACTGTTTTTT; CDR3: CASSPPMGGEKLFF
D: NA; J: TRBJ2-3; V: TRBV9; size: NA; DNA: TGTGCCAGCAGCCTCACCCCCGCCTGGGACACCACTCTGGAGACAGATACGCAGTATTTT; CDR3: CASSLTPAWDTTLETDTQYF
D: NA; J: TRBJ1-1; V: TRBV5-1; size: NA; DNA: TGCGCCAGCAGCCCCCTTCTGGGCAGGGACACTGAAGCTTTCTTT; CDR3: CASSPLLGRDTEAFF
D: NA; J: TRBJ2-3; V: TRBV6-4; size: NA; DNA: TGTGCCAGCAGCCGTTCTACAGGGTTGGCAGATACGCAGTATTTT; CDR3: CASSRSTGLADTQYF
D: NA; J: TRBJ1-4; V: TRBV10-3; size: NA; DNA: TGTGCCATCAGTGACGCAGCTTATAATGAAAAACTGTTTTTT; CDR3: CAISDAAYNEKLFF
D: TRBD1; J: TRBJ2-3; V: TRBV6-5; size: NA; DNA: TGTGCCAGCAGTTACTGGACAGGCGCAGATACGCAGTATTTT; CDR3: CASSYWTGADTQYF
D: NA; J: TRBJ1-3; V: TRBV2; size: NA; DNA: TGTGCCAGCAGTGAATCATCAGGGTTGGCTGGAAACACCATATATTTT; CDR3: CASSESSGLAGNTIYF
D: NA; J: TRBJ1-3; V: TRBV15; size: once; DNA: TGTGCCACCAGCTCCAGTCTGTTGGGGGCGGGTGGAAACACCATATATTTT; CDR3: CATSSSLLGAGGNTIYF
D: TRBD1; J: TRBJ2-2; V: TRBV11-2; size: NA; DNA: TGTGCCAGCAACGCCGGGACAGGGATCGCAAGGGTCACCGGGGAGCTGTTTTTT; CDR3: CASNAGTGIARVTGELFF
D: TRBD2; J: TRBJ2-5; V: TRBV7-9; size: NA; DNA: TGTGCCAGCAGCTTAGTACTAGCGGTTCGAGAGACCCAGTACTTC; CDR3: CASSLVLAVRETQYF
D: NA; J: TRBJ1-1; V: TRBV18; size: once; DNA: TGTGCCAGCTCACCTTTCAGCACTGAAGCTTTCTTT; CDR3: CASSPFSTEAFF
D: NA; J: TRBJ1-5; V: TRBV2; size: NA; DNA: TGTGCCAGCAGTGGAGCCGGGACACGGACAGATTATCAGCCCCAGCATTTT; CDR3: CASSGAGTRTDYQPQHF
D: NA; J: TRBJ2-5; V: TRBV5-4; size: NA; DNA: TGTGCCAGCCACAGAAGGTCTCAACAGGTTGGGGAGACCCAGTACTTC; CDR3: CASHRRSQQVGETQYF
D: TRBD2; J: TRBJ2-7; V: TRBV7-2; size: NA; DNA: TGTGCCAGCAGCTCTAGCGGGGGGAACTACGAGCAGTACTTC; CDR3: CASSSSGGNYEQYF
D: TRBD1; J: TRBJ1-1; V: TRBV30; size: NA; DNA: TGTGCCTGGAGTGTACAGGGGAAGACTGAAGCTTTCTTT; CDR3: CAWSVQGKTEAFF
D: NA; J: TRBJ2-7; V: TRBV10-3; size: NA; DNA: TGTGCCATCAGTGAAGCGGGCAGGGGATACGAGCAGTACTTC; CDR3: CAISEAGRGYEQYF
D: NA; J: TRBJ1-6; V: TRBV6-1; size: few; DNA: TGTGCCAGCAGGCCGGGACCGATCGCGAATTCACCCCTCCACTTT; CDR3: CASRPGPIANSPLHF
D: NA; J: TRBJ2-1; V: TRBV15; size: NA; DNA: TGTGCCACCAGCTCAACAGGGTTTAATGAGCAGTTCTTC; CDR3: CATSSTGFNEQFF
D: NA; J: TRBJ1-4; V: TRBV7-9; size: NA; DNA: TGTGCCAGCAGCCCGACAGTTTTTGCAACTAATGAAAAACTGTTTTTT; CDR3: CASSPTVFATNEKLFF
D: NA; J: TRBJ1-6; V: TRBV5-4; size: once; DNA: TGTGCCAGCAGCTTGGGCGGGACAATTGATTCACCCCTCCACTTT; CDR3: CASSLGGTIDSPLHF
D: NA; J: TRBJ2-1; V: TRBV25-1; size: NA; DNA: TGTGCCAGCAGAAGGGAAACTGAGCAGTTCTTC; CDR3: CASRRETEQFF
D: NA; J: TRBJ2-7; V: TRBV2; size: NA; DNA: TGTGCCAGCATAGAGGCCACCTACGAGCAGTACTTC; CDR3: CASIEATYEQYF
D: TRBD2; J: TRBJ2-3; V: TRBV10-3; size: NA; DNA: TGTGCCTCCCTGCGGGGGTGGGAAGGAGATACGCAGTATTTT; CDR3: CASLRGWEGDTQYF
D: TRBD2; J: TRBJ2-1; V: TRBV27; size: NA; DNA: TGTGCCAGCGTGAGACTAGCGGGTCTCGTCTCCTACAATGAGCAGTTCTTC; CDR3: CASVRLAGLVSYNEQFF
D: TRBD1; J: TRBJ2-7; V: TRBV2; size: NA; DNA: TGTGCCAGCAGCCAAGGGACAGGGGGTAGGTACGAGCAGTACTTC; CDR3: CASSQGTGGRYEQYF
D: NA; J: TRBJ1-4; V: TRBV5-1; size: NA; DNA: TGCGCCAGCAGCTTGCCAGAGCAGAATGAAAAACTGTTTTTT; CDR3: CASSLPEQNEKLFF
D: TRBD2; J: TRBJ2-7; V: TRBV11-2; size: NA; DNA: TGTGCCAGCAGCTTAGGTGTGGCGGGAGGGCGGCTGTACTTC; CDR3: CASSLGVAGGRLYF
D: TRBD1; J: TRBJ2-1; V: TRBV19; size: NA; DNA: TGTGCCAGTAGTATCTGGGACAGCAATGAGCAGTTCTTC; CDR3: CASSIWDSNEQFF
D: TRBD2; J: TRBJ2-1; V: TRBV18; size: NA; DNA: TGTGCCAGCAAGCCGGGACTAGAGGTCAATGAGCAGTTCTTC; CDR3: CASKPGLEVNEQFF
D: TRBD1; J: TRBJ1-2; V: TRBV28; size: NA; DNA: TGTGCCAGCACCCGCGGGACAGGGCTCGGGAGTGGCTACACCTTC; CDR3: CASTRGTGLGSGYTF
D: NA; J: TRBJ2-2; V: TRBV5-4; size: NA; DNA: TGTGCCAGCAGCTCCGGGGATCACACCGGGGAGCTGTTTTTT; CDR3: CASSSGDHTGELFF
D: NA; J: TRBJ2-3; V: TRBV6-5; size: once; DNA: TGTGCCAGCACACAACTGGGGGGGCGGACAGATACGCAGTATTTT; CDR3: CASTQLGGRTDTQYF
D: NA; J: TRBJ2-5; V: TRBV7-2; size: once; DNA: TGTGCCAGCAGCTTAGCCCCCCAAGAGACCCAGTACTTC; CDR3: CASSLAPQETQYF
D: TRBD1; J: TRBJ1-2; V: TRBV10-3; size: NA; DNA: TGTGCCATCAGTGAGTCCTTCAGGGGGGAGTATGGCTACACCTTC; CDR3: CAISESFRGEYGYTF
D: NA; J: TRBJ1-5; V: TRBV5-8; size: NA; DNA: TGTGCCAGCAGCTTGGTGGGTTATAGCAATCAGCCCCAGCATTTT; CDR3: CASSLVGYSNQPQHF
D: NA; J: TRBJ2-5; V: TRBV5-1; size: NA; DNA: TGCGCCAGCAGCTTGGAGACGGGAGTGTATGAGACCCAGTACTTC; CDR3: CASSLETGVYETQYF
D: NA; J: TRBJ1-3; V: TRBV5-6; size: NA; DNA: TGTGCCAGCAGCTCCCGGGGGGTGGCTGGAAACACCATATATTTT; CDR3: CASSSRGVAGNTIYF
D: TRBD1; J: TRBJ1-1; V: TRBV6-5; size: NA; DNA: TGTGCCAGCAGGCGACCGGGACAGCCGAACACTGAAGCTTTCTTT; CDR3: CASRRPGQPNTEAFF